This paragraph covers one T cell receptor beta chain sequence. Its antigen is not identified. Naive-designated CD8 cells lacked CD45RO, were positively enriched for CCR7, and omitted terminally differentiated effector memory CD45RA+ cells. CDR3 length: 10 amino acids. The germline V gene encodes CDR1 DFQATT and CDR2 SNEGSKA (reference sequence). This sample stems from a study of shared clonotypes between healthy human individuals. Genomic DNA from each subset was divided evenly over several immunoSEQ plates. Assay: immunoSEQ multiplex PCR; the TCRdb copy retains only in-frame clones and omits some. Among 750,000 to 1,000,000 clones, roughly 92% were seen once, and the ten largest hold nearly 25%. Findings and limits, study-wide: All-four-donor shared clonotypes had higher generation probabilities than non-shared clonotypes did. Few donors limited the genetic and exposure-history diversity represented.

Material: naive CD8+ T cells sorted from blood. V is TRBV20-1 and J is TRBJ1-2, with no clear D. The TCR originated in a man younger than 45 in good health. The CDR3 coding sequence is TGCAGCCCGTTCGACTATGGCTACACCTTC. Encoded protein: CSPFDYGYTF.